The 9 T cell receptor beta chains presented below share a single source sample, sequenced in a study of blood T cells in healthy people across ages. Primed by a sample-barcoded 5' primer and a J-beta primer mix, a second PCR proceeded for about 6 to 11 cycles. MiXCR, run by TCRdb on the 5' RACE reads, gives a single entry per CDR3 protein. The sample carries 1 million to 1.2 million distinct CDR3 sequences, more than 30% recorded once. The sequenced material came from blood. All receptors come from a man aged 18-30 years in good health.

This clonotype has only a few counts. The chain employs TRBV12-3 or TRBV12-4 and TRBJ1-2; D is perhaps TRBD1 (6 bases). The CDR3 consists of 15 residues. V was clipped by 3 bases and J by 0 bases, with 11 bases between them. The CDR3 nucleotides are TGTGCCAGCAGTTTCGGGGGGCTAACTAACTATGGCTACACCTTC. Translation: CASSFGGLTNYGYTF.

J is TRBJ1-2 and V is TRBV27; D perhaps matches TRBD1 (6 bases). The CDR3 runs 13 residues. Trimming stripped 0 bases from V and 7 bases from J, with 9 bases between. The germline V gene has CDR1 MNHEY and CDR2 SMNVEV (reference sequence). CDR3 nucleotides: TGTGCCAGCAGTTTATCGGGGGCGGGTGGCTACACCTTC. As protein: CASSLSGAGGYTF.

This chain links TRBV10-3 with TRBJ1-2; TRBD1 aligns across 8 bases. Germline V CDR1 and CDR2: ENHRY, SYGVKD. The CDR3 loop spans 14 amino acids. The J segment lost 4 bases and the V segment lost 5 bases, leaving 6 bases of the junction unmatched. DNA of the CDR3: TGTGCCATCAGTTCAGGGGGCTCCCCCTATGGCTACACCTTC. It translates to CAISSGGSPYGYTF.

The V gene is TRBV7-9, the J gene TRBJ2-5; TRBD2 matches 8 bases. CDR3 length: 15 amino acids. Trimming at V came to 2 bases and at J to 2 bases, leaving 4 bases not matched to a gene. Looked up from germline, CDR1 is SEHNR and CDR2 is FQNEAQ (reference sequence). CDR3 in DNA: TGTGCCAGCAGCTTATTAGCGGGACAACAAGAGACCCAGTACTTC. This translates into CASSLLAGQQETQYF.

Turning to this clonotype: The junction departs from the called germline gene at one end, perhaps through a read error. The chain combines TRBV5-1 with TRBJ2-7; D possibly corresponds to TRBD2 (5 bases). Germline-derived CDR1 and CDR2 are SGHRS and YFSETQ. CDR3 length: 14 residues. CDR3 sequence (DNA): TGCGCCAGCAGCTTCCAAACGGACTCCAACGAGCAGTACTTC. This encodes CASSFQTDSNEQYF. The entire variable domain, with the rest obtained from reference TRBV5-1 and TRBJ2-7, is as follows: KAGVTQTPRYLIKTRGQQVTLSCSPISGHRSVSWYQQTPGQGLQFLFEYFSETQRNKGNFPGRFSGRQFSNSRSEMNVSTLELGDSALYLCASSFQTDSNEQYFGPGTRLTVT.

This clonotype has a handful of counts. This chain joins TRBV5-1 and TRBJ1-1; weak D call: TRBD1 (6 bases). This CDR3 has 16 amino acids. Trimming shortened V by 1 base and J by 4 bases, and 17 bases separated the two germline ends. CDR1 is SGHRS and CDR2 is YFSETQ in the germline V gene. The CDR3 DNA sequence: TGCGCCAGCAGCTTGCGGCAGGGGTACGGCAGCACTGAAGCTTTCTTT. Translating it yields CASSLRQGYGSTEAFF.

The V gene is TRBV29-1, the J gene TRBJ1-2; perhaps TRBD1 as D (5 bases). Germline loops: CDR1 SQVTM, CDR2 ANQGSEA. The CDR3 has 12 amino acids. The DNA for the CDR3 is TGCACCGCGGGGACGGGGGACTATGGCTACACCTTC. Translating it yields CTAGTGDYGYTF. Filled out from reference TRBV29-1 and TRBJ1-2, the complete variable domain reads SAVISQKPSRDICQRGTSLTIQCQVDSQVTMMFWYRQQPGQSLTLIATANQGSEATYESGFVIDKFPISRPNLTFSTLTVSNMSPEDSSIYLCTAGTGDYGYTFGSGTRLTVV.

V and J are TRBV13 and TRBJ1-3; D perhaps matches TRBD1 (5 bases). The CDR3 loop spans 16 amino acids. The V end was cut by 7 bases, the J end by 0 bases, with 16 bases between. Germline CDR1 is PRHDT and CDR2 is FYEKMQ (reference sequence). CDR3: CASIERGGNSGNTIYF. The CDR3 DNA reads as TGTGCCAGCATCGAGAGGGGCGGAAACTCTGGAAACACCATATATTTT.

The rearrangement uses TRBV20-1 and TRBJ1-2; no reliable D call. Trimming cost V 4 bases and J 1 base, with 16 bases left between them. The CDR3 is 15 residues long. Germline CDR1 and CDR2: DFQATT and SNEGSKA (reference sequence). CDR3: CSAKTGPLFNYGYTF. CDR3 sequence (DNA): TGCAGTGCTAAGACGGGTCCCTTGTTTAACTATGGCTACACCTTC.